These 15 T cell receptor beta chains share one sample of origin, sequenced in a study of blood T cell repertoires in COVID-19. TCRdb's table, derived via immunoSEQ multiplex PCR, lists solely in-frame clones and lacks some. The sample contains some 83,000 clones, roughly 84% of which appear only once. The sample taken for sequencing was peripheral blood. The receptors here all came from a man in his fifties or sixties with acute or convalescent COVID-19.

The chain joins TRBV7-7 to TRBJ2-1; 12 positions agree with TRBD2. The CDR3 has 14 amino acids. Germline CDR1 and CDR2: SSHAT and FNYEAQ (reference sequence). Germline trimming cut 4 bases from V and 9 bases from J; bases unmatched to any gene: 4. CDR3 residues: CASSSLAGGGEQFF. For the CDR3, the DNA is TGTGCCAGCAGCTCTCTAGCGGGAGGGGGTGAGCAGTTCTTC.

J is TRBJ1-5 and V is TRBV6-1, with D possibly matching TRBD1 (5 bases). Germline V gene lookup returns CDR1 MNHNS and CDR2 SASEGT. The V end was cut by 1 base, the J end by 5 bases, with 12 bases between. The CDR3 spans 15 residues. The CDR3 is CASSEGGAGYQPQHF. CDR3 DNA sequence: TGTGCCAGCAGTGAAGGCGGGGCCGGGTATCAGCCCCAGCATTTT.

This chain joins TRBV28 and TRBJ2-1, with 7 bases that match TRBD1. Germline-derived CDR1 and CDR2 are MDHEN and SYDVKM. There are 16 residues in the CDR3. The junction had 10 bases not matched to a gene; V was cut back by 5 bases and J by 3 bases. In DNA, the CDR3 is TGTGCCAGCAGTACACGGGACAGATCAATCTACAATGAGCAGTTCTTC. The encoded protein is CASSTRDRSIYNEQFF.

V usage is TRBV21-1 and J usage is TRBJ2-7; the table assigns TRBD2, which was not confirmed against the DNA. TRBV21-1 is a pseudogene locus. The CDR3 is 18 amino acids. CDR3 sequence (DNA): TGTGCCAGCAGCAAAGAAGTACTAGCGGGAGGAATAATCTACGAGCAGTACTTC. Its protein product is CASSKEVLAGGIIYEQYF.

This sequence joins TRBV11-3 and TRBJ2-1; 8 nucleotides match TRBD1. J gave up 0 bases and V 4 bases, and 2 bases lay outside the gene matches. The CDR3 extends over 15 amino acids. The germline gives CDR1 SGHNT, CDR2 YENEEA. In DNA, the CDR3 is TGTGCCAGCAGCTCTGACAGGGGCTCCTACAATGAGCAGTTCTTC. Encoded protein: CASSSDRGSYNEQFF.

The gene calls are TRBV11-3 and TRBJ1-3, with D perhaps TRBD1 (5 bases). CDR1 and CDR2 (germline): SGHNT, YENEEA. CDR3 length: 12 amino acids. Trimming removed 5 bases from V and 7 bases from J, with 9 bases in between. This CDR3 is CASSIQGNTIYF. The CDR3 DNA is TGTGCCAGCAGCATTCAGGGTAACACCATATATTTT.

The J gene is TRBJ1-1, the V gene TRBV25-1; D possibly corresponds to TRBD1 (6 bases). In germline, CDR1 is MGHDK, CDR2 SYGVNS. Trimming took off 3 bases at V and 11 bases at J, with 28 bases between the two ends. The CDR3 totals 17 residues. As DNA, the CDR3 is TGTGCCAGCAGTGAGTTCGGGTTAGGACAGTATAAGGCATCCGCTTTCTTT. It specifies CASSEFGLGQYKASAFF.

V is TRBV20-1 and J is TRBJ2-7; no reliable D call. The CDR3 is 17 residues long. Germline values: CDR1 DFQATT, CDR2 SNEGSKA (reference sequence). Trimming removed 3 bases from V and 2 bases from J, with 23 bases in between. The chain's CDR3 is CSASRGALFSLTYEQYF. Written as DNA, the CDR3 is TGCAGTGCTAGTAGAGGAGCCCTATTTTCCCTTACCTACGAGCAGTACTTC.

This chain joins TRBV6-5 and TRBJ1-2; 9 nucleotides align to TRBD1. In germline, CDR1 is MNHEY, CDR2 SVGAGI. The trim removed 6 bases at V and 4 bases at J, leaving 6 bases unmatched. The CDR3 runs 14 residues. This chain's CDR3 is CASRTGGLGYGYTF. The CDR3, as DNA: TGTGCCAGCAGAACAGGGGGCCTCGGCTATGGCTACACCTTC.

The rearrangement joins TRBV7-2 to TRBJ2-1; D may be TRBD2 (7 bases). Germline V gives CDR1 SGHTA, CDR2 FQGNSA. The V gene lost 0 bases and the J gene lost 8 bases, with 11 bases spanning the gap. The CDR3 covers 14 residues. In DNA, the CDR3 is TGTGCCAGCAGCTTAGCGGGGGGGCCGTATGAGCAGTTCTTC. This gives the protein CASSLAGGPYEQFF.

The chain has TRBV5-1 and TRBJ2-7; maybe TRBD1 (7 bases). From germline, CDR1 is SGHRS and CDR2 YFSETQ. Trimming took off 4 bases at V and 0 bases at J, with 17 bases between the two ends. This CDR3 comprises 16 residues. DNA of the CDR3: TGCGCCAGCAGCCAGCTGCCAGGGGGAGGCTCCTACGAGCAGTACTTC. This translates into CASSQLPGGGSYEQYF.

This chain links TRBV7-9 with TRBJ2-5; TRBD2 aligns across 7 bases. Germline-derived CDR1 and CDR2 are SEHNR and FQNEAQ (reference sequence). This CDR3 has 14 residues. V was clipped by 5 bases and J by 1 base; unmatched bases: 4. The CDR3 region is CASSQSGVQETQYF. The CDR3 nucleotides are TGTGCCAGCAGCCAAAGCGGGGTCCAAGAGACCCAGTACTTC.

The V and J genes are TRBV27 and TRBJ2-3; TRBD1 agrees at 8 bases. This CDR3 is built from 15 residues. V lost 5 bases and J lost 1; bases outside the gene matches: 5. Germline values: CDR1 MNHEY, CDR2 SMNVEV (reference sequence). This chain's CDR3 is CASSVRQGRTDTQYF. CDR3 nucleotide sequence: TGTGCCAGCAGTGTACGACAGGGGCGCACAGATACGCAGTATTTT.

The chain recombines TRBV7-2 with TRBJ2-5; 11 positions agree with TRBD1. Germline trimming cut 3 bases from V and 5 bases from J; bases unmatched to any gene: 2. Germline values: CDR1 SGHTA, CDR2 FQGNSA. The CDR3 runs 14 residues. CDR3 sequence reads: CASSLDRGLETQYF. In nucleotides, the CDR3 is TGTGCCAGCAGCTTGGACAGGGGGCTGGAGACCCAGTACTTC.

The gene calls are TRBV9 and TRBJ2-2; D gene unclear. The CDR3 totals 14 residues. The V gene's germline CDR1 is SGDLS and CDR2 YYNGEE. The CDR3 DNA is TGTGTGCTAGAAGCACCCGAGAACACCGGGGAGCTGTTTTTT. It specifies CVLEAPENTGELFF.